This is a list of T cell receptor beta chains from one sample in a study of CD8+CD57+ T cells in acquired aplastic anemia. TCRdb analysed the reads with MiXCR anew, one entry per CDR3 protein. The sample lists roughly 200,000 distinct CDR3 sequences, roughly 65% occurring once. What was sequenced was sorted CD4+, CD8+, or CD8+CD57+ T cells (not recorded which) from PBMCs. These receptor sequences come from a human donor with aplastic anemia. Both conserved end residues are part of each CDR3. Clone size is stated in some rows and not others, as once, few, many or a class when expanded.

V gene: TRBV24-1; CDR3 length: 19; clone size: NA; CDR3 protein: CATRPDRPCLGRNVRELFF
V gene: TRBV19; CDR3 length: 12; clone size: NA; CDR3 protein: CASITPGRPQHF
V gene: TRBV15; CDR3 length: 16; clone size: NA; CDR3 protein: CATSRGTSGSYNEQFF
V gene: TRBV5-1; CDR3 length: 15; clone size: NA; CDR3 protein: CASSILQGAKETQYF
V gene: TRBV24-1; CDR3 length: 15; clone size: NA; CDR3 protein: CATSDPGQGSYEQYF
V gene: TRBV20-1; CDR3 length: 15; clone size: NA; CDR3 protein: CSATGAGRLSYEQYF
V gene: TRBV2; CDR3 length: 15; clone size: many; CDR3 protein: CASSRPTTSTDTQYF
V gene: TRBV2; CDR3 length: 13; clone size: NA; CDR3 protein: CASTGLTYNEQFF
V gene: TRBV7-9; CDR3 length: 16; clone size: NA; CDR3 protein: CASSLAGGRSSYEQYF
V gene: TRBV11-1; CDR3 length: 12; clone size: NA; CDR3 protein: CASSLVGGTQYF
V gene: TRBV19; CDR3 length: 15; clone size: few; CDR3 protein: CASKSSGRAFDEQYF
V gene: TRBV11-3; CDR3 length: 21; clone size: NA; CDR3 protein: CASSFYICSAARTARNQPQHF
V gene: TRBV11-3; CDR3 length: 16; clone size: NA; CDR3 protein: CASSLRRTVNTGELFF
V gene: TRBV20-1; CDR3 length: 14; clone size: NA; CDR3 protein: CSADSERNHNEQYF
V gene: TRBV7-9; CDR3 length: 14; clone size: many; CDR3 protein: CASSLEYDSHEQYF
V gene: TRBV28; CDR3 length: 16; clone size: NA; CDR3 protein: CASSLWGGNLNTEAFF
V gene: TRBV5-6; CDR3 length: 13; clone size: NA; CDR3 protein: CASSRPLLDTQYF
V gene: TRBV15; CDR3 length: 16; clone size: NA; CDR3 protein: CATSRLGLSNTDTQYF
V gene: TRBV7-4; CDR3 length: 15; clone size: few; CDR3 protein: CASSFRDWDNNEQFF
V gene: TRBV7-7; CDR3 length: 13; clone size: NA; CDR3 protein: CAWGDSSYNEQFF
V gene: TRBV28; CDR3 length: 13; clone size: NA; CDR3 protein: CASSSGLINTIYF
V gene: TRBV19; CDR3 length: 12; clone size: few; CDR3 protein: CASSFRGYEQFF
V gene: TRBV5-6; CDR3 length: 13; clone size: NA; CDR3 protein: CASNGLAGGEQYF
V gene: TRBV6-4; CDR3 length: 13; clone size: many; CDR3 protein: CASRGRSDTEAFF
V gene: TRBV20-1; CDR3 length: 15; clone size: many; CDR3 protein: CSARGPDTGRTEAFF
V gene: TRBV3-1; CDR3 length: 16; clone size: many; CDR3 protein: CASSQSIPKYNYGYTF
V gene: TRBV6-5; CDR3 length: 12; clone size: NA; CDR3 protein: CASSYTRETQYF
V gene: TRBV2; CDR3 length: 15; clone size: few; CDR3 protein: CASSEGVLSSYEQYF
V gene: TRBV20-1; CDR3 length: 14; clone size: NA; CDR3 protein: CSARDLLGGYEQYF
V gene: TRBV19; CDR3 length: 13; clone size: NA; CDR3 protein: CASRLTGEETQYF
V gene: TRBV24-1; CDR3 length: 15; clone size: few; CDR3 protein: CATSDSQGGLETQYF
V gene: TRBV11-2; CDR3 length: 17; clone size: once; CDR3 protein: CASSDVGPGTGVYEQYF
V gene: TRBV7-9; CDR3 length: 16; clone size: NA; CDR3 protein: CASSLNPAGPVTEAFF
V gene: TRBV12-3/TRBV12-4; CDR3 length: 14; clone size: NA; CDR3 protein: CASSRGGSTDTQYF
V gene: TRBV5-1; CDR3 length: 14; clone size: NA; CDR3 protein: CASSFEGFGNTIYF
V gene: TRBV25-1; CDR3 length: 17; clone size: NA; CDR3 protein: CASSPPSGRGSTDTQYF
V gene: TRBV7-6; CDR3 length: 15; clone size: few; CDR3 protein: CASSLAAGGPFEQYF
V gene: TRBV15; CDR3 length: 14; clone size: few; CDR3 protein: CATSIGTGGYEQYF
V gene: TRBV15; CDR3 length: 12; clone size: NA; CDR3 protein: CAIRDRTETQYF
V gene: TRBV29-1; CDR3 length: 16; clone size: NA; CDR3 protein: CSVEVVAGEYTGELFF
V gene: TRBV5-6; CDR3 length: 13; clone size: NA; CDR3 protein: CASSGRVLETQYF
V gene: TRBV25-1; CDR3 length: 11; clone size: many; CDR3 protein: CASSGGGEQFF
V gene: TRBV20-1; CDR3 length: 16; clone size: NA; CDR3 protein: CSARNRGGTGRYEQYF
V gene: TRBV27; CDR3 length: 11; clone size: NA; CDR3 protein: CASSVGGELFF
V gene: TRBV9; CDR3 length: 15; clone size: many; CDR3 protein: CASSPRGTSNYGYTF
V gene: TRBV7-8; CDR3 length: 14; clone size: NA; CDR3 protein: CASSLVGQAYEQYF
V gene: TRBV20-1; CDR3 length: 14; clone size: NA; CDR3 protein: CSAFTGGYTDTQYF
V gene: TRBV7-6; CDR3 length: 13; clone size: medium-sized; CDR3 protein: CASSRDGYNEQFF
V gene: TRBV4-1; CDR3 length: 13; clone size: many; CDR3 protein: CASSGTANDEQFF
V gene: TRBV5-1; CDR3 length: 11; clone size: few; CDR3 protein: CASREDTEAFF
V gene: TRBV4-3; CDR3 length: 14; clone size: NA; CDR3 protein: CASSQSRDYPEQYF
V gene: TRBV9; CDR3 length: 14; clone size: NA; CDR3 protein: CASSVGRPSYGYTF
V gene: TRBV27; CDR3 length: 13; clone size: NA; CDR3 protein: CASSFAGDYEQYF
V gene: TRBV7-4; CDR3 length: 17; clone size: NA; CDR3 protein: CASSLASGHSYTGELFF
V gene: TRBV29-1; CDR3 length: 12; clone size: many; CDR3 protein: CSVSNRPNEAFF
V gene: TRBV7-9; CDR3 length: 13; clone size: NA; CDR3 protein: CASIPSGREAQYF